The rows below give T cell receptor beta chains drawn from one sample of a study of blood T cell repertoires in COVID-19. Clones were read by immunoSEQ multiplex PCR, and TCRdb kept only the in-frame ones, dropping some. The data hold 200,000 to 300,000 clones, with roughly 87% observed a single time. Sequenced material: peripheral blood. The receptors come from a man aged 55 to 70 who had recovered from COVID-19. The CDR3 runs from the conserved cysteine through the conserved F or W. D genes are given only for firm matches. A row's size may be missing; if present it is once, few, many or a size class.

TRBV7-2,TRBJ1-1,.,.,CASSATGISEAFF,TGTGCCAGCAGCGCGACGGGAATCTCTGAAGCTTTCTTT
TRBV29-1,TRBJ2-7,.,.,CSGASSSYEQYF,TGCAGCGGCGCTTCTAGCTCCTACGAGCAGTACTTC
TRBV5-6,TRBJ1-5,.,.,CASSGRQFSNQPQHF,TGTGCCAGCAGCGGAAGACAATTTAGCAATCAGCCCCAGCATTTT
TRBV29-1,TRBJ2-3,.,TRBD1,CSVDRGGDRDTQYF,TGCAGCGTCGACAGGGGAGGAGATAGGGATACGCAGTATTTT
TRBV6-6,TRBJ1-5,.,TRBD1,CASSQTGVQPQHF,TGTGCCAGCAGTCAAACAGGGGTCCAGCCCCAGCATTTT
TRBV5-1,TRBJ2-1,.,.,CASSLFRPRRVEQFF,TGCGCCAGCAGCTTGTTCAGGCCCCGCCGTGTGGAGCAGTTCTTC
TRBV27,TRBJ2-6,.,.,CASSYDRFTGANVLTF,TGTGCCAGCAGTTATGACAGATTTACTGGGGCCAACGTCCTGACTTTC
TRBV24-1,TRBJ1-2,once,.,CATSDSGVIYGYTF,TGTGCCACCAGTGATTCGGGGGTTATCTATGGCTACACCTTC
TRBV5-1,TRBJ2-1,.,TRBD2,CASSQTGTSGSNEQFF,TGCGCCAGCAGCCAAACCGGGACTAGCGGGTCCAATGAGCAGTTCTTC
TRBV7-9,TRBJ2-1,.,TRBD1,CASGDTGTGSYNEQFF,TGTGCCAGCGGAGATACCGGGACAGGGTCCTACAATGAGCAGTTCTTC
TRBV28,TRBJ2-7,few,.,CASSQPQSSDEQYF,TGTGCCAGCAGTCAACCCCAATCTAGTGACGAGCAGTACTTC
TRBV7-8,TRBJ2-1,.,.,CASSPFEVQFF,TGTGCCAGCAGCCCGTTTGAGGTGCAGTTCTTC
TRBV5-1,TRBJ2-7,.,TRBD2,CASSPLAGYEQYF,TGCGCCAGCAGCCCCTTAGCGGGCTACGAGCAGTACTTC
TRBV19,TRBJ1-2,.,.,CASSMLGQANYGYTF,TGTGCCAGTAGTATGTTGGGGCAAGCTAACTATGGCTACACCTTC
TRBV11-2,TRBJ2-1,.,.,CASSLTVGRASYNEQFF,TGTGCCAGCAGCCTAACGGTGGGGAGAGCATCCTACAATGAGCAGTTCTTC
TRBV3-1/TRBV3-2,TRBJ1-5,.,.,CASSLGAGRESNQPQHF,TGTGCCAGCAGCCTCGGAGCGGGCAGGGAAAGCAATCAGCCCCAGCATTTT
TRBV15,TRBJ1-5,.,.,CATSRDRRGSGQPQHF,TGTGCCACCAGCAGAGATCGCAGGGGTAGTGGGCAGCCCCAGCATTTT
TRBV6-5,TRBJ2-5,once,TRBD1,CASSYSGTGIETQYF,TGTGCCAGCAGTTACTCGGGGACAGGGATAGAGACCCAGTACTTC
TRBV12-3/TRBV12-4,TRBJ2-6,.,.,CASSRSGANVLTF,TGTGCCAGCAGCCGTAGTGGGGCCAACGTCCTGACTTTC
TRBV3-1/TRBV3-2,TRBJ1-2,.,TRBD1,CASSPLTGTGGNYGYTF,TGTGCCAGCAGCCCTTTGACCGGGACAGGGGGGAACTATGGCTACACCTTC
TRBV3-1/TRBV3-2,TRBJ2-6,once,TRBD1,CASSPRDRFSGANVLTF,TGTGCCAGCAGCCCCCGGGACAGGTTCTCTGGGGCCAACGTCCTGACTTTC
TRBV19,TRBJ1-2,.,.,CASSKTSPYGYTF,TGTGCCAGTAGTAAGACATCTCCCTATGGCTACACCTTC
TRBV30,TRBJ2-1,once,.,CAWSLDGRAGNEQFF,TGTGCCTGGAGTCTAGACGGCAGGGCAGGGAATGAGCAGTTCTTC
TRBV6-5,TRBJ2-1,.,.,CASSYGRGNEQFF,TGTGCCAGCAGTTACGGTCGGGGAAATGAGCAGTTCTTC
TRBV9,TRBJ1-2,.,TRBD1,CASSEKDRRNNYGYTF,TGTGCCAGCAGCGAGAAGGACAGGCGGAATAACTATGGCTACACCTTC
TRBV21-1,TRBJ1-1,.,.,CASSKRRGRANTEAFF,TGTGCCAGCAGCAAACGTCGGGGGAGGGCGAACACTGAAGCTTTCTTT
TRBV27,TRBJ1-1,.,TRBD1,CASSTGVNTEAFF,TGTGCCAGCAGTACAGGGGTCAACACTGAAGCTTTCTTT
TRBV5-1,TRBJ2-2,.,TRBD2,CASSLLAGLNTGELFF,TGCGCCAGCAGCCTACTAGCGGGGCTTAACACCGGGGAGCTGTTTTTT
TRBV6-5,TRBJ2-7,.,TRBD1,CASSSRPGQGNEQYF,TGTGCCAGCAGTAGCCGCCCGGGACAGGGGAACGAGCAGTACTTC
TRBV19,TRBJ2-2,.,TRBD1,CASSWDRVSGELFF,TGTGCCAGTAGTTGGGACAGGGTCTCCGGGGAGCTGTTTTTT
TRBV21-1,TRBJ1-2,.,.,CASSKPADTNYGYTF,TGTGCCAGCAGCAAACCGGCGGATACTAACTATGGCTACACCTTC
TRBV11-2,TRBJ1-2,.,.,CASSLDPQGPFYGYTF,TGTGCCAGCAGCTTAGATCCCCAGGGGCCCTTTTATGGCTACACCTTC
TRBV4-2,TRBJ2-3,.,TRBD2,CASSLGGLAVTDTQYF,TGTGCCAGCAGCCTCGGCGGACTAGCGGTAACAGATACGCAGTATTTT
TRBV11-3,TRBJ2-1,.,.,CASSDLNEQFF,TGTGCCAGCAGTGACTTAAATGAGCAGTTCTTC
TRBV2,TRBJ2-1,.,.,CASSRDYRVGYEQFF,TGTGCCAGCAGTCGCGATTACAGGGTTGGGTATGAGCAGTTCTTC
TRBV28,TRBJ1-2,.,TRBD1,CASSPPQRTGDGYTF,TGTGCCAGCAGTCCACCCCAAAGGACAGGGGATGGCTACACCTTC
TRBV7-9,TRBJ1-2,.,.,CASSSSGYGYTF,TGTGCCAGCAGCTCCTCAGGCTATGGCTACACCTTC
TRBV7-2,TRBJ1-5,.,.,CASSLETGYNQPQHF,TGTGCCAGCAGCTTAGAGACAGGCTATAATCAGCCCCAGCATTTT
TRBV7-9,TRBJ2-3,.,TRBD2,CASSTGLAGDGEQYF,TGTGCCAGCAGCACGGGACTAGCGGGGGATGGCGAGCAGTATTTT
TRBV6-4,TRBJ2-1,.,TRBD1,CASSDHQDRGYNEQFF,TGTGCCAGCAGTGATCACCAGGACAGGGGATACAATGAGCAGTTCTTC
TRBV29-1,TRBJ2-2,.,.,CSALGLTNTGELFF,TGCAGCGCTTTGGGCCTTACGAACACCGGGGAGCTGTTTTTT
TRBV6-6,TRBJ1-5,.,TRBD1,CASSYSGDSQPQHF,TGTGCCAGCAGTTACTCAGGGGACAGTCAGCCCCAGCATTTT
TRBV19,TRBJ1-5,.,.,CASSKRIGGQPQHF,TGTGCCAGTAGTAAGCGAATTGGAGGGCAGCCCCAGCATTTT
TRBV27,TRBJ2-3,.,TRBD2,CASSSLADTDTQYF,TGTGCCAGCAGCTCGCTAGCGGACACAGATACGCAGTATTTT
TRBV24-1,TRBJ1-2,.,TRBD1,CATKRGRDRGASNYGYTF,TGTGCCACCAAGAGGGGTCGGGACAGGGGGGCTTCTAACTATGGCTACACCTTC
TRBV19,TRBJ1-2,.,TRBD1,CASRNDGTDWGYTF,TGTGCCAGTAGGAACGATGGGACAGACTGGGGCTACACCTTC
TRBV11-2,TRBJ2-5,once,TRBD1,CASSPVTSGTGAETQYF,TGTGCCAGCAGCCCCGTTACAAGCGGGACAGGGGCAGAGACCCAGTACTTC
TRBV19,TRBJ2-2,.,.,CASSMGGPSGELFF,TGTGCCAGTAGTATGGGGGGGCCTAGCGGGGAGCTGTTTTTT
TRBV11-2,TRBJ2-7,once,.,CASSLGHSYEQYF,TGTGCCAGCAGCTTAGGGCACTCCTACGAGCAGTACTTC
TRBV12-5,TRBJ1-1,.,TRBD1,CASGPTGELIEAFF,TGTGCTAGTGGCCCTACAGGGGAACTTATTGAAGCTTTCTTT
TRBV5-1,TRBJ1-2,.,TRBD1,CASSGQGAVYYGYTF,TGCGCCAGCAGCGGACAGGGTGCAGTCTACTATGGCTACACCTTC
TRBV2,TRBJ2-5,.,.,CASSVGDTQETQYF,TGTGCCAGCAGTGTTGGGGACACCCAAGAGACCCAGTACTTC
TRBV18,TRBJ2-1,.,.,CASRDSSYNEQFF,TGTGCTAGCCGGGACTCTTCTTACAATGAGCAGTTCTTC
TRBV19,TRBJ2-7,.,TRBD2,CASSLQGGGAYEQYF,TGTGCCAGTAGTCTACAGGGCGGGGGGGCCTACGAGCAGTACTTC
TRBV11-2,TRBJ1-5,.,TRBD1,CASSRDRDVGPQHF,TGTGCCAGCAGCCGGGACAGGGACGTTGGGCCCCAGCATTTT
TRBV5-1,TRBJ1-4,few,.,CASSEDSGYEKLFF,TGCGCCAGCAGCGAGGACAGTGGTTATGAAAAACTGTTTTTT